This is a list of T cell receptor beta chains from one sample in a study of beta chain features in type 1 diabetes. Clones were sequenced by immunoSEQ multiplex PCR, and TCRdb holds only the in-frame ones, with some missing. The sample records approximately 270,000 clones, roughly an eighth being singletons. The sequencing sample was made of naive CD4+ T cells from blood. Receptors were obtained from a man aged 25 to 40 with type 1 diabetes. Each CDR3 is given with its conserved first and last residue. The order of the fields is CDR3 length, J gene, V gene, clone size, D gene, CDR3 DNA, CDR3 protein. The D gene is left open where the match is weak. Where a row states a size, it is once, few, many or the class of an expanded clone; other rows omit it.

13 | TRBJ1-1 | TRBV7-8 | few | - | TGTGCCAGCACTTTTGGGGCAGAGACTGAAGCTTTCTTT | CASTFGAETEAFF
15 | TRBJ2-7 | TRBV7-2 | few | TRBD2 | TGTGCCAGCAGCGCGACTAGCGGGAGGGCCTACGAGCAGTACTTC | CASSATSGRAYEQYF
18 | TRBJ2-5 | TRBV19 | - | - | TGTGCCACCTCACGGATGCTTAGTCGTGGAGTAACGCATGAGACCCAGTACTTC | CATSRMLSRGVTHETQYF
13 | TRBJ2-1 | TRBV29-1 | few | - | TGCAGCGTTGTGCAGGGAGCGGGCAATGAGCAGTTCTTC | CSVVQGAGNEQFF
13 | TRBJ1-1 | TRBV28 | few | - | TGTGCCAGCAGTTTGGCGCTGAGGACTGAAGCTTTCTTT | CASSLALRTEAFF
13 | TRBJ1-1 | TRBV7-2 | few | - | TGTGCCAGCAGCCTGACACCCTCCACTGAAGCTTTCTTT | CASSLTPSTEAFF
14 | TRBJ1-1 | TRBV10-3 | once | TRBD1 | TGTGCCATCAGTGGACAGGGGGGCGGCACTGAAGCTTTCTTT | CAISGQGGGTEAFF
15 | TRBJ2-7 | TRBV9 | - | TRBD1 | TGTGCCAGCAGCGACCCCTGGACAGGGAGAAGTGAGCAGTACTTC | CASSDPWTGRSEQYF
13 | TRBJ1-2 | TRBV10-3 | few | TRBD1 | TGTGCCATCAGACCGGGACAGGGAGAAGGCTACACCTTC | CAIRPGQGEGYTF
13 | TRBJ2-4 | TRBV28 | few | TRBD2 | TGTGCCAGCAGTCTAACCTCAGGGAGGGGCCAGTACTTC | CASSLTSGRGQYF
13 | TRBJ2-2 | TRBV30 | few | - | TGTGCCTGGAGTCCGCTCCGCGCCGGGGAGCTGTTTTTT | CAWSPLRAGELFF
14 | TRBJ2-1 | TRBV11-3 | few | TRBD2 | TGTGCCAGCAGCGGGACTAGCGGGAGCAATGAGCAGTTCTTC | CASSGTSGSNEQFF
13 | TRBJ2-7 | TRBV7-6 | few | - | TGTGCCAGCAGCCCCGGGAGTGACTACGAGCAGTACTTC | CASSPGSDYEQYF
13 | TRBJ2-7 | TRBV11-3 | few | TRBD2 | TGTGCCAGCAGCTTAGTAGCGGGAGTCGAGCAGTACTTC | CASSLVAGVEQYF
16 | TRBJ2-6 | TRBV7-8 | - | - | TGTGCCAGCAGCTCCTCAGTGTTCTCTGGGGCCAACGTCCTGACTTTC | CASSSSVFSGANVLTF
13 | TRBJ2-5 | TRBV7-9 | few | - | TGTGCCAGCAGCTTACGTGCGGCGGAGACCCAGTACTTC | CASSLRAAETQYF
16 | TRBJ2-1 | TRBV5-1 | - | - | TGCGCCAGCAGCGCTCAGGGTATAAGCTCCTACAATGAGCAGTTCTTC | CASSAQGISSYNEQFF
13 | TRBJ2-7 | TRBV7-2 | - | - | TGTGCCAGCAGACAAACACCCCTGGTCGAGCAGTACTTC | CASRQTPLVEQYF
16 | TRBJ2-3 | TRBV4-2 | - | TRBD2 | TGTGCCAGCAGCCAAGACTTGGCGGGAGCTTCAGATACGCAGTATTTT | CASSQDLAGASDTQYF
15 | TRBJ2-1 | TRBV27 | - | TRBD2 | TGTGCCAGCAGTTATACGAGAGGGACTATCAATGAGCAGTTCTTC | CASSYTRGTINEQFF
18 | TRBJ2-1 | TRBV15 | - | - | TGTGCCACCAGCAGAGAATTAGGGGACATCAGCTCCTACAATGAGCAGTTCTTC | CATSRELGDISSYNEQFF
16 | TRBJ1-2 | TRBV18 | - | TRBD1 | TGTGCCAGCTCACCACAGGGACAGCTTACTAACTATGGCTACACCTTC | CASSPQGQLTNYGYTF
15 | TRBJ2-7 | TRBV5-1 | - | TRBD1 | TGCGCCAGCAGCTCAGGGACAGGGGGCGTGTACGAGCAGTACTTC | CASSSGTGGVYEQYF
15 | TRBJ2-5 | TRBV7-2 | - | - | TGTGCCAGCAGCCCAAATCGCGCAGGGAGGGAGACCCAGTACTTC | CASSPNRAGRETQYF
13 | TRBJ1-2 | TRBV6-5 | - | TRBD1 | TGTGCCAGCAGCCCTTACAGGGGGCGAGGCTACACCTTC | CASSPYRGRGYTF
14 | TRBJ2-7 | TRBV28 | - | TRBD2 | TGTGCCAGCAGTTTCGGCGGGAGAGGTGGCGAGCAGTACTTC | CASSFGGRGGEQYF
14 | TRBJ2-3 | TRBV6-5 | - | TRBD2 | TGTGCCAGCAGTTACTCGATGAGTGGCGGGAGTCGGTATTTT | CASSYSMSGGSRYF
13 | TRBJ1-1 | TRBV11-1 | - | - | TGTGCCAGCAGCTCAAACGTTAGGGGTGAAGCTTTCTTT | CASSSNVRGEAFF
13 | TRBJ1-5 | TRBV6-1 | - | - | TGTGCCAGCAGTGGAGATCGGGATCAGCCCCAGCATTTT | CASSGDRDQPQHF
15 | TRBJ2-2 | TRBV11-2 | - | - | TGTGCCAGCAGCTTCGTCCAGGGGGGCACCGGGGAGCTGTTTTTT | CASSFVQGGTGELFF
15 | TRBJ2-7 | TRBV28 | - | TRBD1 | TGTGCCAGCAGTTCCCCGGGACAGGGGACCCACGAGCAGTACTTC | CASSSPGQGTHEQYF
11 | TRBJ2-7 | TRBV28 | - | - | TGTGCCAGCAGCCCACAGGGTGAGCAGTACTTC | CASSPQGEQYF
15 | TRBJ2-3 | TRBV6-5 | - | TRBD2 | TGTGCCAGCAGTTACACTAGCGGATCCACAGATACGCAGTATTTT | CASSYTSGSTDTQYF
17 | TRBJ2-1 | TRBV7-3 | few | TRBD1 | TGTGCCAGCAGCTTAAACCCCCCCGGGACAGGGGGCAATGAGCAGTTCTTC | CASSLNPPGTGGNEQFF
14 | TRBJ2-1 | TRBV28 | - | - | TGTGCCAGCAGTTTTCAGGCCGACCACGATGAGCAGTTCTTC | CASSFQADHDEQFF
14 | TRBJ1-5 | TRBV29-1 | - | - | TGCAGCGTTGGATGGGCGGGGGCTGGTCAGCCCCAGCATTTT | CSVGWAGAGQPQHF
15 | TRBJ1-5 | TRBV9 | - | - | TGTGCCAGCAGCCCCCAGGGCGGGGGCAATCAGCCCCAGCATTTT | CASSPQGGGNQPQHF
15 | TRBJ1-1 | TRBV5-1 | - | - | TGCGCCAGCAGCGTGGGAGGAGGGTTGAACACTGAAGCTTTCTTT | CASSVGGGLNTEAFF
14 | TRBJ2-7 | TRBV1 | once | - | TGCACCAGCAGCCAGGGGGACACACACTACGAGCAGTACTTC | CTSSQGDTHYEQYF
16 | TRBJ2-2 | TRBV9 | - | TRBD2 | TGTGCCAGCAGCGTACTAGCGGGAGGCGTCACCGGGGAGCTGTTTTTT | CASSVLAGGVTGELFF
16 | TRBJ2-3 | TRBV14 | few | - | TGTGCCAGCAGCCAAGTTTCAGGGGTGATCACAGATACGCAGTATTTT | CASSQVSGVITDTQYF
15 | TRBJ1-1 | TRBV5-6 | few | TRBD1 | TGTGCCAGCAGCGGTACCGGGACAGTGAACACTGAAGCTTTCTTT | CASSGTGTVNTEAFF
13 | TRBJ2-1 | TRBV28 | - | TRBD2 | TGTGCCAGCACACTAGCGGGTTACAATGAGCAGTTCTTC | CASTLAGYNEQFF
16 | TRBJ2-7 | TRBV30 | few | TRBD2 | TGTGCCTGGAGTGTCGCTAGCGGGGGATTTGTTGTCGAGCAGTACTTC | CAWSVASGGFVVEQYF
13 | TRBJ1-1 | TRBV5-1 | few | TRBD1 | TGCGCCAGCAGCTTTGAGGGGGCCGCTGAAGCTTTCTTT | CASSFEGAAEAFF
13 | TRBJ2-7 | TRBV28 | few | TRBD1 | TGTGCCAGCAATCCGGGACAGACCTACGAGCAGTACTTC | CASNPGQTYEQYF
12 | TRBJ1-1 | TRBV7-9 | few | - | TGTGCCAGCAGCTTATCTCCCAACTCAGCTTTCTTT | CASSLSPNSAFF